What follows are 25 T cell receptor beta chains derived from one specimen sequenced in a study of beta chain features in type 1 diabetes. All of the isolated RNA was reverse transcribed, so expressed TCRB transcripts were sequenced. Clones were sequenced by immunoSEQ multiplex PCR, and TCRdb holds only the in-frame ones, with some missing. The sample lists around 340,000 clones; around 8% were seen once. Sample: central memory CD4+ T cells from blood. These TCRs come from a woman younger than 30 in good health.

Only a few counts were recorded for this clone. V gene TRBV9 combines with J gene TRBJ2-2, with a possible D match to TRBD1 (6 bases). The CDR3 has 17 amino acids. In germline, CDR1 is SGDLS, CDR2 YYNGEE. The V end was cut by 0 bases, the J end by 3 bases, with 15 bases between. The CDR3 protein is CASSVATGRGYTGELFF. In DNA, the CDR3 is TGTGCCAGCAGCGTAGCTACGGGAAGGGGGTACACCGGGGAGCTGTTTTTT.

The chain is built from TRBV18 and TRBJ2-6; D unclear. CDR1 is KGHSH, CDR2 LQKENI, per germline. V was shortened by 0 bases and J by 2 bases, with 8 bases between the two germline ends. This CDR3 is 16 amino acids long. CDR3 bases: TGTGCCAGCTCACCACCGGCGGCTCCTGGGGCCAACGTCCTGACTTTC. This codes for CASSPPAAPGANVLTF.

This clone has only a few counts. This chain uses TRBV10-3 with TRBJ2-1; D ambiguous. Germline CDR1 reads ENHRY; CDR2 reads SYGVKD. CDR3 length equals 14 residues. The V gene lost 2 bases and the J gene lost 9 bases, with 14 bases spanning the gap. CDR3 region: CAISEEPTGPEQFF. The CDR3 DNA reads TGTGCCATCAGTGAGGAGCCGACCGGACCTGAGCAGTTCTTC.

The CDR3 sequence: CASSQAPGLAGGGNEQFF. The CDR3 nucleotides are TGTGCCAGCAGCCAAGCCCCAGGACTAGCGGGAGGGGGGAATGAGCAGTTCTTC. The rearrangement uses TRBV4-2 and TRBJ2-1; 15 nucleotides align to TRBD2. The CDR3 is 18 amino acids. With V trimmed by 1 base and J by 7 bases, 8 bases remained unmatched. The germline V gene encodes CDR1 LGHNA and CDR2 YNFKEQ.

This clone was seen only once. The chain couples TRBV6-5 to TRBJ1-2, with 8 bases aligning to TRBD1. The CDR3 runs 15 residues. Germline CDR1 and CDR2: MNHEY and SVGAGI. V dropped 4 bases and J dropped 4; count of bases not matched to a gene: 8. The CDR3 sequence is CASSSSGGGGYGYTF. The DNA for the CDR3 is TGTGCCAGCAGTTCGTCAGGGGGCGGAGGCTATGGCTACACCTTC.

This clone was counted a few times. Other nucleotide sequences from this sample produce the same CDR3. The chain combines TRBV9 with TRBJ2-1; D is possibly TRBD1 (6 bases). CDR1 and CDR2 from the germline V gene are SGDLS and YYNGEE. The CDR3 has 15 residues. V was cut by 3 bases and J by 3 bases, with 13 bases left in between. For the CDR3, the DNA is TGTGCCAGCAGCGCCCCCGGGACACTCTACAATGAGCAGTTCTTC. It encodes CASSAPGTLYNEQFF.

In regard to this clone: Other nucleotide sequences from this sample produce the same CDR3. The chain carries TRBV4-3 and TRBJ2-3; a weak D match, TRBD2 (6 bases). V lost 2 bases and J lost 5, with 20 bases in between. This CDR3 is built from 17 residues. CDR1 and CDR2 (germline): LGHNA, YSLEER. The CDR3 protein is CASSQRSLVGSEDTQYF. Here the CDR3 DNA reads TGCGCCAGCAGCCAAAGATCCCTTGTCGGGAGTGAAGATACGCAGTATTTT.

This clone was recorded many times. This chain links TRBV6-1 with TRBJ2-7; TRBD1 might be the D (9 bases). The CDR3 loop spans 15 amino acids. The germline V gene encodes CDR1 MNHNS and CDR2 SASEGT. Trimming stripped 6 bases from V and 7 bases from J, with 22 bases between. The CDR3 reads CASRISGTGTREQYF. CDR3 sequence (DNA): TGTGCCAGCAGGATTAGCGGGACAGGGACCAGGGAGCAGTACTTC.

This clone has just a few counts. The chain employs TRBV4-2 and TRBJ2-3; either TRBD1 or TRBD2 may supply D (5 bases each). Germline V gene lookup returns CDR1 LGHNA and CDR2 YNFKEQ. With 5 bases removed from V and 8 bases from J, the gap between germline ends came to 20 bases. The CDR3 is made up of 15 amino acids. The CDR3 DNA follows: TGTGCCAGCAGCGAGGGGTCGAACTTGGACGGTACGCAGTATTTT. Protein: CASSEGSNLDGTQYF.

Concerning this clone: This sample includes further DNA sequences coding for the same CDR3. The chain links TRBV7-2 to TRBJ1-5; D not resolved. The CDR3 has 13 residues. Germline V gene data show CDR1 as SGHTA and CDR2 as FQGNSA. Trimming left V 3 bases short and J 2 bases short, with 5 bases between. The CDR3 region is CASSLDGNQPQHF. In DNA form, the CDR3 reads TGTGCCAGCAGCTTGGACGGCAATCAGCCCCAGCATTTT.

Concerning this clone: The sample contains more than one DNA sequence encoding this CDR3. V is TRBV27 and J is TRBJ2-7; D is possibly TRBD2 (6 bases). V shed 6 bases and J shed 3 bases, with 12 bases lying between them. The CDR3 extends over 13 amino acids. Per the germline V gene, CDR1 is MNHEY and CDR2 is SMNVEV (reference sequence). The CDR3 coding sequence is TGTGCCAGCAGCCTAGGACTAAACTACGAGCAGTACTTC. Translating it yields CASSLGLNYEQYF.

With regard to this clone: A single base separates this from a much larger clone, so it may be a read error. The sample has other DNA sequences that encode this CDR3 too. The genes are TRBV2 and TRBJ2-6; the D gene is possibly TRBD2 (6 bases). Germline values: CDR1 SNHLY, CDR2 FYNNEI. The V end was cut by 7 bases, the J end by 0 bases, with 7 bases between. The CDR3 contains 14 residues. The CDR3 region is CASTGSSGANVLTF. CDR3 nucleotide sequence: TGTGCCAGCACCGGGAGCTCTGGGGCCAACGTCCTGACTTTC.

The rearrangement uses TRBV19 and TRBJ2-3; D is perhaps TRBD1 (7 bases). This CDR3 has 16 amino acids. Trimming removed 6 bases at V and 3 bases at J, with 19 bases between. Germline values: CDR1 LNHDA, CDR2 SQIVND (reference sequence). The CDR3 nucleotides read TGTGCCAGTAGACTCGGACGGACAGGAGGGACAGATACGCAGTATTTT. Residues: CASRLGRTGGTDTQYF.

In its sample, this clone was seen a few times. The V call is TRBV2, the J call TRBJ1-2, with 7 bases identical to TRBD1. This CDR3 is 14 amino acids long. Germline assignment: CDR1 SNHLY and CDR2 FYNNEI. The ends lost 11 bases at V and 8 bases at J; junction bases unmatched: 17. Here the CDR3 reads CAGTTGAGTEGYTF. CDR3 bases: TGTGCCGGAACAACAGGGGCGGGCACGGAGGGCTACACCTTC.

A few counts support this clone. The rearrangement joins TRBV5-1 to TRBJ2-1; TRBD2 aligns across 8 bases. The CDR3 is 15 residues long. Germline CDR1 SGHRS, CDR2 YFSETQ. V dropped 0 bases and J dropped 9; count of bases not matched to a gene: 8. This CDR3 reads CASSLVGLAGSEQFF. The CDR3 bases are TGCGCCAGCAGCTTGGTTGGACTAGCTGGTAGTGAGCAGTTCTTC. Full variable domain (missing parts from reference TRBV5-1 and TRBJ2-1): KAGVTQTPRYLIKTRGQQVTLSCSPISGHRSVSWYQQTPGQGLQFLFEYFSETQRNKGNFPGRFSGRQFSNSRSEMNVSTLELGDSALYLCASSLVGLAGSEQFFGPGTRLTVL.

The chain employs TRBV7-2 and TRBJ2-7; tentatively, D is TRBD1 (6 bases). Between the trimmed V and J ends, which lost 4 bases and 3 bases, there was a span of 16 bases. CDR1 is SGHTA, CDR2 FQGNSA, per germline. The CDR3 spans 15 residues. The CDR3 protein is CASSSIQGRLYEQYF. As DNA, the CDR3 is TGTGCCAGCAGCTCTATACAGGGTAGACTCTACGAGCAGTACTTC.

This clone was counted a few times. The rearrangement joins TRBV9 to TRBJ2-3; 11 nucleotides agree with TRBD2. Germline CDR1 reads SGDLS; CDR2 reads YYNGEE. This CDR3 is built from 15 residues. V dropped 4 bases and J dropped 7; count of bases not matched to a gene: 8. In DNA form, the CDR3 reads TGTGCCAGCAGCCCAGGGGGACTAGCGGAATATACGCAGTATTTT. Translation: CASSPGGLAEYTQYF.

V and J are TRBV7-6 and TRBJ2-7; perhaps TRBD1 as D (6 bases). Trimming took 5 bases from V and 0 from J, leaving 14 bases between them. CDR1 is SGHVS and CDR2 is FNYEAQ in the germline V gene. The CDR3 is 15 residues long. The CDR3 DNA is TGTGCCAGCAGCCTAAACAGGGAAAGCTCCTACGAGCAGTACTTC. Translation gives CASSLNRESSYEQYF.

The rearrangement uses TRBV7-9 and TRBJ2-7, with 7 bases fitting TRBD2. V lost 7 bases and J lost 5; bases outside the gene matches: 14. This CDR3 has 15 amino acids. Germline V gives CDR1 SEHNR, CDR2 FQNEAQ (reference sequence). CDR3 sequence reads: CASTSGGSSYDEQYF. Written as DNA, the CDR3 is TGTGCCAGCACCTCCGGCGGGAGTTCTTACGACGAGCAGTACTTC.

This clone showed up just a few times. The V and J genes are TRBV2 and TRBJ2-3, with unresolved D. The germline V gene encodes CDR1 SNHLY and CDR2 FYNNEI. V was pared by 4 bases and J by 2 bases, with 7 bases between. This CDR3 is built from 13 residues. CDR3 bases: TGTGCCAGCAGTGCCGACCTCACAGATACGCAGTATTTT. Residues: CASSADLTDTQYF.

The chain links TRBV2 to TRBJ2-1; 7 bases fit TRBD1. J was trimmed by 5 bases and V by 9 bases; bases with no gene match: 13. CDR3 length: 15 amino acids. CDR1 and CDR2 from the germline V gene are SNHLY and FYNNEI. This CDR3 reads CARRGRKAGNNEQFF. In DNA form, the CDR3 reads TGTGCCAGGAGGGGGCGGAAGGCGGGTAACAATGAGCAGTTCTTC.

The V gene is TRBV5-4, the J gene TRBJ2-3, with TRBD2 identical over 11 bases. The V segment lost 1 base and the J segment 3 bases; nucleotides outside the gene matches: 7. Germline CDR1 is SGHNT and CDR2 is YYREEE (reference sequence). This CDR3 has 17 amino acids. The CDR3, as DNA: TGTGCCAGCAGCTTGCCCCTAGGGACTAGCGGAACAGATACGCAGTATTTT. It yields the protein CASSLPLGTSGTDTQYF.

This clone was counted only a few times. The chain has TRBV12-5 and TRBJ2-3; D is uncertain. This CDR3 is built from 13 residues. Deletions cut 5 bases from V and 1 base from J, with 7 bases between. Germline CDR1 is LGHNT and CDR2 is FRNRAP. This CDR3 is CASGLTGTDTQYF. DNA of the CDR3: TGTGCTAGTGGTCTTACAGGCACAGATACGCAGTATTTT.

This clone was recorded at least ten times. The gene calls are TRBV9 and TRBJ1-3; a weak D match, TRBD1 (5 bases). The CDR3 covers 15 residues. The germline gives CDR1 SGDLS, CDR2 YYNGEE. V was trimmed by 0 bases and J by 1 base, leaving 8 bases between them. The chain's CDR3 is CASSVGTLSGNTIYF. CDR3 nucleotide sequence: TGTGCCAGCAGCGTAGGGACACTTTCTGGAAACACCATATATTTT.

In its sample, this clone was seen a few times. The junction and the germline gene differ at one end; a read error may be behind it. The rearrangement joins TRBV7-9 to TRBJ2-5; the D gene is possibly TRBD1 (6 bases). This CDR3 is 14 amino acids long. Per the germline V gene, CDR1 is SEHNR and CDR2 is FQNEAQ (reference sequence). CDR3 in amino acids: CASSQFIRGETQYF. The CDR3 nucleotides are TGCGCCAGCAGCCAATTTATCAGGGGAGAGACCCAGTACTTC.